Detailed here is one T cell receptor (beta chain). This sample was taken from a study of somatic mutations in cytotoxic T cells in rheumatoid arthritis. The CDR3 totals 17 residues. Germline CDR1 is SGHRS and CDR2 is YFSETQ. The V gene lost 3 bases and the J gene lost 6 bases, with 24 bases spanning the gap. Libraries were prepared by immunoSEQ multiplex PCR; TCRdb keeps only in-frame clonotypes and omits some of them. Here the sample spans tens of thousands of clones, more than 80% being singletons. The V call is TRBV5-1, the J call TRBJ1-1, with D perhaps matching TRBD1 (5 bases). This TCR was sampled from a middle-aged man in good health. Sequencing input: CD8+ T cells sorted from blood. CDR3 protein: CASSSQGPQGSFAEAFF. The CDR3 nucleotides are TGCGCCAGCAGCTCGCAAGGCCCCCAGGGATCTTTCGCTGAAGCTTTCTTT. Supplemented by reference TRBV5-1 and TRBJ1-1, the full variable domain reads KAGVTQTPRYLIKTRGQQVTLSCSPISGHRSVSWYQQTPGQGLQFLFEYFSETQRNKGNFPGRFSGRQFSNSRSEMNVSTLELGDSALYLCASSSQGPQGSFAEAFFGQGTRLTVV.